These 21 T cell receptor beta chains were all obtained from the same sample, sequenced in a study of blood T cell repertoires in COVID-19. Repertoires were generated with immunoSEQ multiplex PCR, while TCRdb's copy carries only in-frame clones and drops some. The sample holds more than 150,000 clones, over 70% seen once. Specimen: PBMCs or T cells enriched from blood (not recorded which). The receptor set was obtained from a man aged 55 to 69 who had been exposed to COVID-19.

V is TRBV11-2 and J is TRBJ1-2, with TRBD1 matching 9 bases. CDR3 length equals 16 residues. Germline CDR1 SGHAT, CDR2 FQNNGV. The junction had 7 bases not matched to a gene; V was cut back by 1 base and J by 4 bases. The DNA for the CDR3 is TGTGCCAGCAGCTTAGGTGGGACAGGGCAGATCTATGGCTACACCTTC. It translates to CASSLGGTGQIYGYTF. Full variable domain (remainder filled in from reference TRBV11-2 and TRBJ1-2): EAGVAQSPRYKIIEKRQSVAFWCNPISGHATLYWYQQILGQGPKLLIQFQNNGVVDDSQLPKDRFSAERLKGVDSTLKIQPAKLEDSAVYLCASSLGGTGQIYGYTFGSGTRLTVV.

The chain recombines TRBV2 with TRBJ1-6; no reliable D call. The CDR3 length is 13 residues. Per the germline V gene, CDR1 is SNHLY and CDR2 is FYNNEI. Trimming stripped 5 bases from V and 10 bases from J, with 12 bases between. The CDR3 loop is CASSNEGDSPLHF. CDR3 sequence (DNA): TGTGCCAGCAGTAACGAGGGAGACTCACCCCTCCACTTT.

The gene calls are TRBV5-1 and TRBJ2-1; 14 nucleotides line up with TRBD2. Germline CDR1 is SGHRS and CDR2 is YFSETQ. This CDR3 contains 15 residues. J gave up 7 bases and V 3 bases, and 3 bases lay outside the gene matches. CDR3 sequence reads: CASSSGTSGRNEQFF. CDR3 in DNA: TGCGCCAGCAGCTCCGGGACTAGCGGGAGAAATGAGCAGTTCTTC.

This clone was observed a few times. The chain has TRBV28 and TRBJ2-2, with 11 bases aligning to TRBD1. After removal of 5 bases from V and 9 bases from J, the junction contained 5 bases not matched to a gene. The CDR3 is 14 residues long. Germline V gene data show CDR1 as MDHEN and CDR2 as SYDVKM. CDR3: CASSGTGGSRELFF. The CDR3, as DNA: TGTGCCAGCAGTGGGACAGGGGGTTCCCGGGAGCTGTTTTTT.

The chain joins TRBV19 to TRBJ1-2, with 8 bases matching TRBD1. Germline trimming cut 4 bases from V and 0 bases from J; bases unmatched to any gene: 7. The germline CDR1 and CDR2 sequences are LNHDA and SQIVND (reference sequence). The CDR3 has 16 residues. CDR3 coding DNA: TGTGCCAGTAGTACAGGACAGGGAGGGACTAACTATGGCTACACCTTC. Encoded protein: CASSTGQGGTNYGYTF.

CDR3 residues: CAWEGGSGNTQYF. CDR3 in DNA: TGTGCCTGGGAGGGCGGGAGTGGAAATACGCAGTATTTT. V is TRBV30 and J is TRBJ2-3; 7 bases map to TRBD2. The CDR3 spans 13 residues. Germline V gives CDR1 GTSNPN, CDR2 SVGIG (reference sequence). The V gene end was trimmed by 5 bases and the J gene end by 7 bases; junction bases not matched to a gene: 9. Variable domain in full (rest from reference TRBV30 and TRBJ2-3): SQTIHQWPATLVQPVGSPLSLECTVEGTSNPNLYWYRQAAGRGLQLLFYSVGIGQISSEVPQNLSASRPQDRQFILSSKKLLLSDSGFYLCAWEGGSGNTQYFGPGTRLTVL.

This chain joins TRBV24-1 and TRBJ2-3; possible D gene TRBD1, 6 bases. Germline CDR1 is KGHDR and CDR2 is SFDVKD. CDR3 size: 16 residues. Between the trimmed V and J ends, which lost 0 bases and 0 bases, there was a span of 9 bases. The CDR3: CATSDLTRGSTDTQYF. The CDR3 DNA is TGTGCCACCAGTGATTTGACCAGGGGAAGCACAGATACGCAGTATTTT.

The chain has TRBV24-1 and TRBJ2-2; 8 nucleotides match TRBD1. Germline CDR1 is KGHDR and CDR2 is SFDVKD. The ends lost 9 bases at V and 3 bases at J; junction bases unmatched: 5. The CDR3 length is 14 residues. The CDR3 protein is CATLDRDDTGELFF. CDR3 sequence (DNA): TGTGCCACCCTGGACAGGGACGACACCGGGGAGCTGTTTTTT.

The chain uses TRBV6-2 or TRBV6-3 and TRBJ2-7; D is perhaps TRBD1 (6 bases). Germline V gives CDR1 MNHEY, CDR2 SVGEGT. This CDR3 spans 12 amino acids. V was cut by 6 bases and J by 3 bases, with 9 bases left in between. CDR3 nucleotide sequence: TGTGCCAGCAGCCAGGGGTTCTACGAGCAGTACTTC. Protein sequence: CASSQGFYEQYF.

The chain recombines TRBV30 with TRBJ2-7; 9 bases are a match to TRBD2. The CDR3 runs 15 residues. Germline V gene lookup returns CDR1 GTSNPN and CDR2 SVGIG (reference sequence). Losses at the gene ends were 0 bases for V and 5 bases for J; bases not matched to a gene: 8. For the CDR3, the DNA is TGTGCCTGGAGTGTAAGACTAGCGGACGGCCACGAGCAGTACTTC. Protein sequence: CAWSVRLADGHEQYF. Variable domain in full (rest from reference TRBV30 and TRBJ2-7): SQTIHQWPATLVQPVGSPLSLECTVEGTSNPNLYWYRQAAGRGLQLLFYSVGIGQISSEVPQNLSASRPQDRQFILSSKKLLLSDSGFYLCAWSVRLADGHEQYFGPGTRLTVT.

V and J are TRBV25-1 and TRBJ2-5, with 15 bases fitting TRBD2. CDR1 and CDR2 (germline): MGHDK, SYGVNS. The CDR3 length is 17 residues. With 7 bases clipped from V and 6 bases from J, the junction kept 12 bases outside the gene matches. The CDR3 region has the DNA TGTGCCAGCACCTCCGGACTAGCGGGAGGGCCTGGTAAGACCCAGTACTTC. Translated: CASTSGLAGGPGKTQYF.

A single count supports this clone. The CDR3 loop reads CAWTTGQGLQYF. Here the CDR3 DNA reads TGTGCCTGGACGACAGGACAGGGTTTGCAGTACTTC. J is TRBJ2-7 and V is TRBV30, with 8 bases fitting TRBD1. Trimming at V came to 4 bases and at J to 9 bases, leaving 8 bases not matched to a gene. Germline V gene data show CDR1 as GTSNPN and CDR2 as SVGIG (reference sequence). The CDR3 length is 12 residues.

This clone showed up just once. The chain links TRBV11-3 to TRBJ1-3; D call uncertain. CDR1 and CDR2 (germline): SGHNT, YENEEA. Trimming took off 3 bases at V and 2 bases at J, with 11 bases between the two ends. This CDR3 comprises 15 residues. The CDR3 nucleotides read TGTGCCAGCAGCTTCGAGGCGAGGACTGGAAACACCATATATTTT. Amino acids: CASSFEARTGNTIYF. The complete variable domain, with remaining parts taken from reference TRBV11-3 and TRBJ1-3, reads EAGVVQSPRYKIIEKKQPVAFWCNPISGHNTLYWYLQNLGQGPELLIRYENEEAVDDSQLPKDRFSAERLKGVDSTLKIQPAELGDSAVYLCASSFEARTGNTIYFGEGSWLTVV.

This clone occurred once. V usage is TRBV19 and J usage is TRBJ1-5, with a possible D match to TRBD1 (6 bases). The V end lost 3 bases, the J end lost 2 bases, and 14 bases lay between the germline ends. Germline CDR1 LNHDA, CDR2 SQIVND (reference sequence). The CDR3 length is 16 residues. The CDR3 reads CASSISRGGGNQPQHF. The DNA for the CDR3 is TGTGCCAGTAGTATCTCCAGGGGTGGAGGCAATCAGCCCCAGCATTTT.

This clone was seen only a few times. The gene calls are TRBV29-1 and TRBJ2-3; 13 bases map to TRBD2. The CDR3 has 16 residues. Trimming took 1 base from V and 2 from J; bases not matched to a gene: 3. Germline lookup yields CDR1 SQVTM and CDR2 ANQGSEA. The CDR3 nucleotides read TGCAGCGTTGAAGGACTAGCGGGAGGCCCCACAGATACGCAGTATTTT. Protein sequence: CSVEGLAGGPTDTQYF.

The CDR3 sequence is CASSRGLALQETQYF. CDR3 nucleotides: TGTGCCAGCAGCCGGGGACTAGCCCTCCAAGAGACCCAGTACTTC. The chain couples TRBV5-6 to TRBJ2-5, with 9 bases fitting TRBD2. The germline gives CDR1 SGHDT, CDR2 YYEEEE. The CDR3 consists of 15 residues. The V segment lost 4 bases and the J segment 1 base; nucleotides outside the gene matches: 5.

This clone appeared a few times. Here the CDR3 reads CATSRDPPGVSYEQYF. In DNA form, the CDR3 reads TGTGCCACCAGCAGAGATCCACCGGGGGTCTCCTACGAGCAGTACTTC. The chain combines TRBV15 with TRBJ2-7, with a weak D call TRBD2 (6 bases). Germline V gives CDR1 LNHNV, CDR2 YYDKDF (reference sequence). This CDR3 spans 16 amino acids. With 0 bases removed from V and 0 bases from J, the gap between germline ends came to 12 bases.

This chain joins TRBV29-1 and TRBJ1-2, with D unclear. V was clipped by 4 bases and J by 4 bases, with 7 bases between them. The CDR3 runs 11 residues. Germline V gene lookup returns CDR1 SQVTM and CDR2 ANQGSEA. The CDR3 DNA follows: TGCAGCGTTGCTACCGGCTATGGCTACACCTTC. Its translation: CSVATGYGYTF.

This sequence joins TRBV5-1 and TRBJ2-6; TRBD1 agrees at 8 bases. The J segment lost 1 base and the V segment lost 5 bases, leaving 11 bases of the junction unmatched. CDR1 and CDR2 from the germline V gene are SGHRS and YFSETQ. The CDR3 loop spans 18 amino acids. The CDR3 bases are TGCGCCAGCAGTTTCCCGCCAGGGGGCGCTTCTGGGGCCAACGTCCTGACTTTC. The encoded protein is CASSFPPGGASGANVLTF.

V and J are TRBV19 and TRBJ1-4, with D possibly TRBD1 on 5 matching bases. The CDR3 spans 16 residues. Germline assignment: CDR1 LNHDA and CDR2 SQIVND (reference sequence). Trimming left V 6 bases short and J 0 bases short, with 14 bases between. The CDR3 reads CASSRWGESTNEKLFF. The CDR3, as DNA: TGTGCCAGTAGCCGCTGGGGGGAATCAACTAATGAAAAACTGTTTTTT.

The CDR3, as DNA: TGTGCCAGCAGCGCCGCCAGCGGGAGGGCCGGGGAGCTGTTTTTT. This codes for CASSAASGRAGELFF. The chain combines TRBV9 with TRBJ2-2; 10 bases align to TRBD2. Germline CDR1 and CDR2: SGDLS and YYNGEE. This CDR3 is built from 15 residues. V was clipped by 3 bases and J by 6 bases; unmatched bases: 5.